The 30 T cell receptor beta chains listed next were all sequenced from one sample in a study of T cell responses to AZD1222 COVID-19 vaccine. Sequencing was performed with immunoSEQ multiplex PCR; in TCRdb, only in-frame clones are kept and a portion is missing. The sample consists of tens of thousands of clones, 60% to 85% of them appearing once. The sequences come from peripheral blood, collected on day 0 of AZD1222 vaccination. The receptors originated from an adult in good health.

This chain uses TRBV25-1 with TRBJ2-3; D is unclear. In germline, CDR1 is MGHDK, CDR2 SYGVNS. The V and J ends lost 2 bases and 4 bases respectively, with 4 bases between them. The CDR3 is 12 residues long. The CDR3 DNA reads TGTGCCAGCAGTGAAGGAGCAGATACGCAGTATTTT. Residues: CASSEGADTQYF.

This clone was observed a single time. CDR3 in amino acids: CASSSGTGAYEQYF. Here the CDR3 DNA reads TGTGCCAGCAGCTCCGGGACAGGGGCCTACGAGCAGTACTTC. This chain joins TRBV5-6 and TRBJ2-7, with 10 bases identical to TRBD1. The trim removed 3 bases at V and 2 bases at J, leaving 2 bases unmatched. CDR1 and CDR2 from the germline V gene are SGHDT and YYEEEE. The CDR3 sequence is 14 residues long.

The V and J genes are TRBV18 and TRBJ1-3; D not resolved. V was pared by 0 bases and J by 4 bases, with 10 bases between. CDR1 KGHSH and CDR2 LQKENI come from the germline V gene. The CDR3 is 15 residues long. The CDR3 DNA reads TGTGCCAGCTCACCACCGAGGACTTCCGGAAACACCATATATTTT. Amino acids: CASSPPRTSGNTIYF.

The chain couples TRBV7-9 to TRBJ1-2; 9 nucleotides match TRBD1. This CDR3 is 13 amino acids long. Germline V CDR1 and CDR2: SEHNR, FQNEAQ (reference sequence). The V gene end was trimmed by 2 bases and the J gene end by 8 bases; junction bases not matched to a gene: 3. The CDR3 spells CASSLMDRGGYTF. The CDR3 nucleotides are TGTGCCAGCAGCTTAATGGACAGGGGAGGCTACACCTTC.

V gene TRBV9 combines with J gene TRBJ2-3, with D hard to call. This CDR3 spans 13 amino acids. V lost 3 bases and J 3 bases, leaving 8 bases between the germline ends. The germline gives CDR1 SGDLS, CDR2 YYNGEE. CDR3 nucleotides: TGTGCCAGCAGCGAGGGCTTAACAGATACGCAGTATTTT. As protein: CASSEGLTDTQYF.

This clone came up once. The V gene is TRBV19, the J gene TRBJ1-1; D not certain. The length of the CDR3 is 15 residues. Germline loops: CDR1 LNHDA, CDR2 SQIVND (reference sequence). V was pared by 1 base and J by 5 bases, with 14 bases between. CDR3 protein: CASSIASKLGTEAFF. The CDR3 DNA sequence: TGTGCCAGTAGTATAGCCTCCAAGCTGGGGACTGAAGCTTTCTTT.

The chain links TRBV4-3 to TRBJ2-4, with D uncertain. Deletions cut 0 bases from V and 13 bases from J, with 19 bases between. CDR1 LGHNA and CDR2 YSLEER come from the germline V gene. This CDR3 comprises 15 residues. Here the CDR3 DNA reads TGCGCCAGCAGCCAAGATCGGGTCGTGGGAAGGAGACAGTACTTC. Translating it yields CASSQDRVVGRRQYF.

J is TRBJ1-2 and V is TRBV27; tentatively, D is TRBD1 (6 bases). Deletions cut 8 bases from V and 2 bases from J, with 15 bases between. Germline values: CDR1 MNHEY, CDR2 SMNVEV (reference sequence). The length of the CDR3 is 14 residues. The CDR3, as DNA: TGTGCCAGCGCCAGGGGTCGACAGAACTATGGCTACACCTTC. It specifies CASARGRQNYGYTF.

This clone is classed as medium-sized (0.01 to 0.1%). The sample has other DNA sequences that encode this CDR3 too. J is TRBJ2-7 and V is TRBV5-1; D is undetermined. Trimming left V 1 base short and J 4 bases short, with 12 bases between. The CDR3 runs to 14 residues. The germline CDR1 and CDR2 sequences are SGHRS and YFSETQ. The CDR3 DNA reads TGCGCCAGCAGCTTGTTGGGATTCGGATACGAGCAGTACTTC. This translates into CASSLLGFGYEQYF.

The chain has TRBV19 and TRBJ2-6, with unresolved D. CDR1 is LNHDA and CDR2 is SQIVND in the germline V gene (reference sequence). The length of the CDR3 is 14 residues. V was clipped by 6 bases and J by 0 bases, with 6 bases between them. This CDR3 reads CASSLSSGANVLTF. CDR3 in DNA: TGTGCCAGTAGCCTTAGCTCTGGGGCCAACGTCCTGACTTTC.

The chain carries TRBV27 and TRBJ2-7; 7 positions agree with TRBD2. Germline-derived CDR1 and CDR2 are MNHEY and SMNVEV (reference sequence). V lost 5 bases and J lost 12; bases outside the gene matches: 13. CDR3 size: 13 residues. The CDR3 region is CASSRPGGILRYF. CDR3 nucleotide sequence: TGTGCCAGCAGTCGGCCGGGGGGTATCCTGCGGTACTTC.

The rearrangement joins TRBV30 to TRBJ1-2; 7 bases are a match to TRBD1. Per germline, CDR1 GTSNPN and CDR2 SVGIG (reference sequence). The CDR3 covers 14 residues. The V gene end was trimmed by 3 bases and the J gene end by 4 bases; junction bases not matched to a gene: 8. The CDR3 DNA is TGTGCCTGGAGACATAACAGGGGTGCCTATGGCTACACCTTC. Amino acid sequence: CAWRHNRGAYGYTF.

V is TRBV5-4 and J is TRBJ1-2; the match to TRBD1 covers 11 bases. V gave up 4 bases and J gave up 0 bases; unmatched junction bases: 5. This CDR3 spans 16 amino acids. The germline CDR1 and CDR2 sequences are SGHNT and YYREEE (reference sequence). The chain's CDR3 is CASSPGQGATNYGYTF. The CDR3 bases are TGTGCCAGCAGCCCCGGACAGGGGGCGACTAACTATGGCTACACCTTC.

The rearrangement joins TRBV27 to TRBJ1-2; D call uncertain. The germline gives CDR1 MNHEY, CDR2 SMNVEV (reference sequence). V dropped 3 bases and J dropped 0 bases, with 17 bases sitting between them. The CDR3 covers 17 residues. In DNA form, the CDR3 reads TGTGCCAGCAGTTTGAACAGTAACCATTCTCCTAACTATGGCTACACCTTC. It is translated as CASSLNSNHSPNYGYTF.

This clone has just one count. This chain connects TRBV2 to TRBJ2-3; perhaps D is TRBD1 or TRBD2 (5 bases each). Germline CDR1 is SNHLY and CDR2 is FYNNEI. CDR3 length: 16 amino acids. The V end lost 1 base, the J end lost 3 bases, and 14 bases lay between the germline ends. CDR3: CASSEVLGVWTDTQYF. CDR3 sequence (DNA): TGTGCCAGCAGTGAAGTTCTGGGGGTTTGGACAGATACGCAGTATTTT.

The chain has TRBV20-1 and TRBJ2-7; the D is unclear. The CDR3 is 11 amino acids. V was clipped by 3 bases and J by 5 bases, with 8 bases between them. Germline V gene sequence: CDR1 DFQATT, CDR2 SNEGSKA (reference sequence). In nucleotides, the CDR3 is TGCAGTGCTAGCCCGGTCGACGAGCAGTACTTC. It codes for CSASPVDEQYF.

This chain uses TRBV3-1 (or the pseudogene TRBV3-2) with TRBJ1-3; D is uncertain. The CDR3 consists of 17 residues. The germline V gene has CDR1 LGHDT and CDR2 YNNKEL (reference sequence). V lost 0 bases, J lost 2 bases, and 14 bases lay in between. In DNA form, the CDR3 reads TGTGCCAGCAGCCAAGAGGTCAGACCAGATGCTGGAAACACCATATATTTT. It translates to CASSQEVRPDAGNTIYF.

This sequence joins TRBV4-1 and TRBJ2-7; 10 bases agree with TRBD1. The trim removed 4 bases at V and 2 bases at J, leaving 8 bases unmatched. The germline CDR1 and CDR2 sequences are MGHRA and YSYEKL. This CDR3 has 16 amino acids. The CDR3 spells CASSRTTGGDTYEQYF. The CDR3 DNA sequence: TGCGCCAGCAGCCGCACGACAGGGGGCGATACCTACGAGCAGTACTTC.

This clone appeared a single time. The chain links TRBV6-6 to TRBJ2-7, with D perhaps TRBD2 (7 bases). Germline V gives CDR1 MNHNY, CDR2 SVGAGI (reference sequence). V lost 5 bases and J lost 7, with 27 bases in between. This CDR3 is built from 17 residues. In DNA, the CDR3 is TGTGCCAGCAGTCCTCTTTCTGGGCGGGGGCTCAAATTGGAGCAGTACTTC. It is translated as CASSPLSGRGLKLEQYF.

This clone was recorded once. The chain recombines TRBV19 with TRBJ2-7; D assignment may be TRBD1 or TRBD2 (5 bases each). Germline values: CDR1 LNHDA, CDR2 SQIVND (reference sequence). Trimming took off 4 bases at V and 6 bases at J, with 22 bases between the two ends. This CDR3 is 16 amino acids long. The chain's CDR3 is CASSNGAGTVVGEQYF. The CDR3 nucleotides read TGTGCCAGTAGTAACGGGGCCGGCACCGTGGTAGGCGAGCAGTACTTC.

The V and J genes are TRBV3-1 (or the pseudogene TRBV3-2) and TRBJ1-2; D gene uncertain. V dropped 6 bases and J dropped 7 bases, with 15 bases sitting between them. Germline V CDR1 and CDR2: LGHDT, YNNKEL (reference sequence). The CDR3 covers 13 residues. The DNA of the CDR3 is TGTGCCAGCAGACAATCTACTTTAGGTGGCTACACCTTC. Its protein is CASRQSTLGGYTF.

The rearrangement links TRBV6-5 to TRBJ1-3; D call uncertain. The V gene's germline CDR1 is MNHEY and CDR2 SVGAGI. Trimming took off 2 bases at V and 0 bases at J, with 8 bases between the two ends. This CDR3 contains 15 residues. Here the CDR3 reads CASSYAGSSGNTIYF. CDR3 sequence (DNA): TGTGCCAGCAGTTACGCGGGCAGCTCTGGAAACACCATATATTTT.

A single count supports this clone. The V and J genes are TRBV13 and TRBJ2-7; either TRBD1 or TRBD2 may supply D (5 bases each). This CDR3 contains 14 residues. The V end was cut by 5 bases, the J end by 0 bases, with 11 bases between. CDR1 and CDR2 from the germline V gene are PRHDT and FYEKMQ (reference sequence). Here the CDR3 DNA reads TGTGCCAGCAGCGTAGCAGGGAGCTCCTACGAGCAGTACTTC. It encodes CASSVAGSSYEQYF. Full variable domain (missing parts from reference TRBV13 and TRBJ2-7): AAGVIQSPRHLIKEKRETATLKCYPIPRHDTVYWYQQGPGQDPQFLISFYEKMQSDKGSIPDRFSAQQFSDYHSELNMSSLELGDSALYFCASSVAGSSYEQYFGPGTRLTVT.

This clone appeared a few times. This rearrangement joins TRBV9 to TRBJ2-1, with D tentatively TRBD2 (7 bases). V lost 2 bases and J 6 bases, leaving 12 bases between the germline ends. Germline-derived CDR1 and CDR2 are SGDLS and YYNGEE. This CDR3 contains 14 residues. CDR3 protein: CASSVGGGPNEQFF. Written as DNA, the CDR3 is TGTGCCAGCAGCGTGGGCGGGGGCCCCAATGAGCAGTTCTTC. Together with reference TRBV9 and TRBJ2-1, the CDR3 gives the full variable domain: DSGVTQTPKHLITATGQRVTLRCSPRSGDLSVYWYQQSLDQGLQFLIQYYNGEERAKGNILERFSAQQFPDLHSELNLSSLELGDSALYFCASSVGGGPNEQFFGPGTRLTVL.

The chain employs TRBV10-3 and TRBJ2-1; 11 bases fit TRBD2. This CDR3 spans 15 amino acids. Germline values: CDR1 ENHRY, CDR2 SYGVKD. V was pared by 6 bases and J by 7 bases, with 8 bases of the junction left unmatched. The CDR3 region is CAIRGTGTSGNEQFF. CDR3 DNA sequence: TGTGCCATCAGGGGAACCGGGACTAGCGGAAATGAGCAGTTCTTC.

A few counts support this clone. This rearrangement joins TRBV6-5 to TRBJ1-1, with a possible D match to TRBD1 (6 bases). V was pared by 7 bases and J by 1 base, with 10 bases between. Germline CDR1 MNHEY, CDR2 SVGAGI. CDR3 length: 13 residues. CDR3: CASTGAGNTEAFF. The CDR3 DNA reads TGTGCCAGCACGGGGGCTGGGAACACTGAAGCTTTCTTT.

This chain uses TRBV30 with TRBJ2-5, with TRBD2 matching 12 bases. The germline V gene has CDR1 GTSNPN and CDR2 SVGIG (reference sequence). CDR3 size: 16 residues. V was clipped by 1 base and J by 1 base; unmatched bases: 4. CDR3 bases: TGTGCCTGGAGTGCAAAACTAGCGGGGGGCCAAGAGACCCAGTACTTC. It is translated as CAWSAKLAGGQETQYF.

This clone was seen once. The chain recombines TRBV5-6 with TRBJ2-7, with D unclear. Germline CDR1 SGHDT, CDR2 YYEEEE. Trimming pared 4 bases from V and 4 bases from J, leaving 21 bases between. The CDR3 has 16 amino acids. This CDR3 reads CASSLDLGGLGYEQYF. CDR3 bases: TGTGCCAGCAGCCTCGACCTCGGTGGGCTCGGGTACGAGCAGTACTTC.

Turning to this clone: A junction boundary mismatches the germline segment, possibly from a read error. The chain couples TRBV7-7 to TRBJ2-5; D possibly corresponds to TRBD1 (5 bases). This CDR3 comprises 15 residues. CDR1 is SSHAT, CDR2 FNYEAQ, per germline (reference sequence). Written as DNA, the CDR3 is TGTGCTAGCAGCTTAGGTAGACAGCTACAAGAGACCCAGTACTTC. Amino acid sequence: CASSLGRQLQETQYF.

This sequence joins TRBV5-1 and TRBJ2-1; 9 bases match TRBD2. The CDR3 totals 15 residues. V was clipped by 2 bases and J by 2 bases; unmatched bases: 2. Germline V CDR1 and CDR2: SGHRS, YFSETQ. The CDR3: CASSFSGGTYNEQFF. CDR3 sequence (DNA): TGCGCCAGCAGCTTCAGCGGGGGGACCTACAATGAGCAGTTCTTC.